This T cell receptor (beta chain) was documented in a study of blood T cell repertoires in COVID-19. Whole-study context: The United States, Italy and Spain were the sources of the acute and convalescent COVID-19 samples.

The age range of participants was about 18 to 89 years, with residence in about 25 US areas. Grouping used clinical history reported by participants in a survey and questionnaire. The table came from immunoSEQ multiplex PCR; TCRdb's copy has only in-frame clones and leaves some out. The table includes roughly 280,000 clones, roughly 89% detected once. Germline CDR1 reads MNHEY; CDR2 reads SVGAGI. V lost 4 bases to trimming and J lost 3 bases, with 13 bases between them. This CDR3 comprises 14 residues. Specimen: PBMCs or T cells enriched from blood (not recorded which). The TCR comes from a woman aged 60 to 75 who had recovered from COVID-19. This chain joins TRBV6-5 and TRBJ2-7, with a possible D match to TRBD1 (6 bases). DNA for the CDR3: TGTGCCAGCAGTTTGAAGTCAGGGGACTACGAGCAGTACTTC. Protein sequence: CASSLKSGDYEQYF.